This T cell receptor beta chain was recorded in a study of blood T cell repertoires in COVID-19. About the research overall: The study drew acute and convalescent COVID-19 samples from the United States, Italy and Spain.

Under the authors' procedure: Quantification of nucleated cells was approximated via reference gene primer amplification. Only in-frame clones appear in the TCRdb table, and some are missing; sequencing was by immunoSEQ multiplex PCR. V and J calls and clone size are copied from that table; D and trimming were computed from the DNA. The table includes roughly 230,000 clones, 70% to 90% detected once. Participants, roughly 18 to 90 years old, spanned some 23 US areas. The receptor was derived from a woman between 50 and 59 years old who had been exposed to COVID-19. Sequenced: PBMCs or T cells enriched from blood (not recorded which).

CDR3 protein: CASSEQSFGTVNTEAFF. The CDR3 nucleotides are TGTGCCAGCAGTGAACAGAGCTTCGGGACAGTGAACACTGAAGCTTTCTTT. J is TRBJ1-1 and V is TRBV25-1, with 7 bases matching TRBD1. V lost 2 bases to trimming and J lost 0 bases; unmatched junction nucleotides: 9. The CDR3 consists of 17 residues. Germline loops: CDR1 MGHDK, CDR2 SYGVNS.